Listed below are T cell receptor beta chains from one sample, sequenced in a study of blood T cells in healthy people across ages. TCRdb re-called the 5' RACE reads through MiXCR, storing one row per CDR3 protein. The sample shows about 640,000 distinct CDR3 sequences, 58% of them seen only once. What was sequenced was blood. These receptors were taken from a man in his 60s in good health. Both conserved end residues are part of each CDR3. The D gene is left open where the match is weak. Clone size, where shown, is once, few, many, or a class for clones that have expanded.

V gene	clone size	D gene	J gene	CDR3 DNA	CDR3 protein
TRBV5-1	-	-	TRBJ1-2	TGCGCCAGCAGCTTGGCCGGAGGGGAGAACTATGGCTACACCTTC	CASSLAGGENYGYTF
TRBV6-1	once	-	TRBJ2-1	TGTGCCAGCAGTGAATTTCGGGGTGTCCTCGCTGAGCAGTTCTTC	CASSEFRGVLAEQFF
TRBV10-2	few	-	TRBJ2-7	TGCGCCAGCAGTGTAGGCGAGCAGTACTTC	CASSVGEQYF
TRBV29-1	-	-	TRBJ2-5	TGCAGCGTTGACGGCGGGTTTGGAACCCACGAGACCCAGTACTTC	CSVDGGFGTHETQYF
TRBV7-9	-	-	TRBJ1-4	TGTGCCAGCAGCCCAAGGGGGGGCGGCGGTTCGACTAATGAAAAACTGTTTTTT	CASSPRGGGGSTNEKLFF
TRBV3-1	few	-	TRBJ2-4	TGTGCCAGCAGCCAAGGAGGAAACATTCAGTACTTC	CASSQGGNIQYF
TRBV11-3	-	-	TRBJ2-4	TGTGCCAGCAGCTTAGGGTCCCACCAGGACATTCAGTACTTC	CASSLGSHQDIQYF
TRBV20-1	few	-	TRBJ2-3	TGCAGTGCTAGAGGAAACACAGATACGCAGTATTTT	CSARGNTDTQYF
TRBV6-5	-	-	TRBJ1-4	TGTGCCAGCAGTTTTAGGATTACTAAAGCAGAAAAACTGTTTTTT	CASSFRITKAEKLFF
TRBV3-1	many	-	TRBJ2-3	TGTGCCAGCAGCCCAGGCGGCAACACAGATACGCAGTATTTT	CASSPGGNTDTQYF